The rows below give T cell receptor beta chains drawn from one sample of a study of T cells after yellow fever vaccination. TCRdb used MiXCR to reprocess the 5' RACE reads, holding one entry per CDR3 protein. The sample shows about 250,000 distinct CDR3 sequences, about 3.5% of them seen only once. Material: PBMCs, obtained 15 days after the yellow fever booster vaccination. The receptors here all came from a man aged 18 to 29 who received the YFV17D yellow fever vaccine. Each CDR3 is given with its conserved first and last residue. D genes are given only for firm matches. The size field is filled for only some rows; it gives once, few, many or a size class.

cdr3_aa	cdr3_nt	v_call	j_call	d_call	clone_size
CASSFGQTNTEAFF	TGTGCCAGCAGTTTCGGACAGACGAACACTGAAGCTTTCTTT	TRBV12-3/TRBV12-4	TRBJ1-1	NA	many
CASSLDGGELFF	TGCGCCAGCAGCCTCGATGGCGGGGAGCTGTTTTTT	TRBV5-1	TRBJ2-2	NA	many
CASSPRDLEGETQYF	TGTGCCAGCAGCCCTCGGGACCTAGAGGGGGAGACCCAGTACTTC	TRBV7-9	TRBJ2-5	NA	many
CASSLGLAGTYNEQFF	TGCGCCAGCAGCCTTGGACTAGCGGGGACATACAATGAGCAGTTCTTC	TRBV5-1	TRBJ2-1	TRBD2	many
CSVVAGGAYNEQFF	TGCAGCGTAGTAGCGGGGGGTGCTTACAATGAGCAGTTCTTC	TRBV29-1	TRBJ2-1	TRBD2	many
CASSRAVNTGELFF	TGCGCCAGCAGCCGAGCGGTGAACACCGGGGAGCTGTTTTTT	TRBV4-1	TRBJ2-2	NA	many
CASSGRDRGTGELFF	TGTGCCAGCAGCGGCCGGGACAGGGGAACCGGGGAGCTGTTTTTT	TRBV5-4	TRBJ2-2	TRBD1	few
CASSLFGVTTDTQYF	TGTGCCAGCAGCTTGTTCGGGGTGACCACAGATACGCAGTATTTT	TRBV5-6	TRBJ2-3	NA	NA
CASSSDRRRTSYGYTF	TGTGCCAGCAGTTCGGACAGGCGGAGGACCAGCTATGGCTACACCTTC	TRBV6-5	TRBJ1-2	TRBD1	many
CATSVDREVLSANVLTF	TGTGCCACCAGTGTTGACAGGGAAGTTCTATCAGCCAACGTCCTGACTTTC	TRBV24-1	TRBJ2-6	TRBD1	many
CASSYGLGGTGNTIYF	TGTGCCAGCAGTTACGGTTTGGGAGGAACTGGAAACACCATATATTTT	TRBV6-5	TRBJ1-3	NA	NA
CSARDRSGATDTQYF	TGCAGTGCTAGAGATCGGAGCGGGGCCACAGATACGCAGTATTTT	TRBV20-1	TRBJ2-3	TRBD2	many
CASSQMGAHEKLFF	TGTGCCAGCAGCCAAATGGGGGCGCATGAAAAACTGTTTTTT	TRBV4-2	TRBJ1-4	NA	many
CASSSGPDTGGTGELFF	TGTGCCAGCAGCTCGGGACCTGACACGGGAGGGACCGGGGAGCTGTTTTTT	TRBV7-6	TRBJ2-2	TRBD2	many
CSAAGLAGGPSYNEQFF	TGCAGTGCCGCGGGACTAGCGGGCGGGCCGAGCTACAATGAGCAGTTCTTC	TRBV20-1	TRBJ2-1	TRBD2	many
CASSLAQGNDNSPLHF	TGCGCCAGCAGCCTGGCTCAGGGGAACGATAATTCACCCCTCCACTTT	TRBV4-3	TRBJ1-6	NA	many
CASTPWGDRGLTDGELFF	TGTGCCAGCACACCTTGGGGAGACAGGGGTTTAACAGACGGGGAGCTGTTTTTT	TRBV27	TRBJ2-2	TRBD1	many
CAWSDPRAETQYF	TGTGCCTGGAGTGATCCCAGGGCTGAGACCCAGTACTTC	TRBV30	TRBJ2-5	NA	many
CATTPGQGEKPQHF	TGTGCCACCACCCCCGGACAGGGAGAAAAGCCCCAGCATTTT	TRBV10-3	TRBJ1-5	TRBD1	many
CSASAVRYNEQFF	TGCAGTGCTAGCGCAGTCCGATACAATGAGCAGTTCTTC	TRBV20-1	TRBJ2-1	NA	many
CASRSPGGPGELFF	TGTGCCAGCAGATCCCCAGGGGGGCCCGGGGAGCTGTTTTTT	TRBV12-3/TRBV12-4	TRBJ2-2	NA	NA
CASSYGDSSFSIYGYTF	TGTGCCAGCAGTTATGGGGACAGTAGTTTTTCTATCTATGGCTACACCTTC	TRBV6-5	TRBJ1-2	TRBD1	many
CASSLDPAFRWDTQYF	TGTGCCAGCAGCTTAGACCCAGCATTTCGTTGGGATACGCAGTATTTT	TRBV7-6	TRBJ2-3	NA	many
CASSPTGVAAFF	TGCGCCAGCAGCCCCACCGGAGTTGCAGCTTTCTTT	TRBV5-1	TRBJ1-1	NA	many
CASSESGTGPLDNEQFF	TGTGCCAGCAGTGAATCGGGAACGGGTCCTCTCGACAATGAGCAGTTCTTC	TRBV25-1	TRBJ2-1	NA	many
CASSTQVNSYEQYF	TGCGCCAGCAGCACCCAAGTAAACTCCTACGAGCAGTACTTC	TRBV5-1	TRBJ2-7	NA	many
CASSYLPQARPSPLHF	TGTGCCAGCAGTTATTTGCCACAGGCCAGGCCGTCGCCCCTCCACTTT	TRBV6-5	TRBJ1-6	NA	many
CASSQQGSYGYTF	TGTGCCAGCAGTCAGCAGGGAAGCTATGGCTACACCTTC	TRBV3-1	TRBJ1-2	NA	many
CASSLPDTGELFF	TGCGCCAGCAGCTTGCCAGACACCGGGGAGCTGTTTTTT	TRBV5-1	TRBJ2-2	NA	many
CASSALAGSNQPQHF	TGTGCCAGCTCAGCATTGGCGGGTAGCAATCAGCCCCAGCATTTT	TRBV18	TRBJ1-5	NA	many
CASSQEQLSYNEQFF	TGCGCCAGCAGCCAAGAACAGTTGTCCTACAATGAGCAGTTCTTC	TRBV4-3	TRBJ2-1	NA	many
CASSPTTGVYGYTF	TGTGCCAGCAGTCCCACTACAGGGGTCTATGGCTACACCTTC	TRBV6-6	TRBJ1-2	TRBD1	many
CASSSYGQGYNEQFF	TGTGCCAGCAGTTCATACGGACAGGGTTACAATGAGCAGTTCTTC	TRBV12-3/TRBV12-4	TRBJ2-1	TRBD1	many
CASSSGGSEQYF	TGTGCCAGCAGTTCGGGTGGGAGTGAGCAGTACTTC	TRBV6-5	TRBJ2-7	NA	many
CSAPGTGGTKVDSPLHF	TGCAGTGCTCCCGGGACAGGGGGAACTAAAGTGGATTCACCCCTCCACTTT	TRBV20-1	TRBJ1-6	TRBD1	many
CSAQDGGEQFF	TGCAGTGCTCAAGACGGTGGTGAGCAGTTCTTC	TRBV20-1	TRBJ2-1	NA	many
CASSVVILQGFDTEAFF	TGTGCCAGCAGCGTAGTAATCTTACAGGGTTTCGACACTGAAGCTTTCTTT	TRBV9	TRBJ1-1	NA	many
CASSLKGNEQFF	TGTGCCAGCAGTTTAAAGGGTAATGAGCAGTTCTTC	TRBV27	TRBJ2-1	NA	many
CASSAYRGTGNTGELFF	TGCGCCAGCAGCGCCTATAGGGGGACAGGGAACACCGGGGAGCTGTTTTTT	TRBV10-1	TRBJ2-2	TRBD1	many
CASSTGPLGLEQYF	TGTGCCAGCAGCACTGGGCCCCTGGGGCTCGAGCAGTACTTC	TRBV7-9	TRBJ2-7	NA	many
CASNQGGQELTGELFF	TGTGCCAGCAACCAGGGTGGGCAGGAGCTCACCGGGGAGCTGTTTTTT	TRBV11-2	TRBJ2-2	NA	many
CASSPPRQGSEAFF	TGCGCCAGCAGCCCACCCCGACAGGGCTCTGAAGCTTTCTTT	TRBV5-1	TRBJ1-1	TRBD1	many
CSATSGGQETQYF	TGCAGCGCCACGTCCGGGGGGCAAGAGACCCAGTACTTC	TRBV20-1	TRBJ2-5	TRBD2	many
CASSFSGGEDTQYF	TGCGCCAGCAGCTTTAGCGGGGGGGAAGATACGCAGTATTTT	TRBV5-1	TRBJ2-3	TRBD2	many
CAISGYSSGANVLTF	TGTGCCATCAGTGGCTATTCCTCTGGGGCCAACGTCCTGACTTTC	TRBV10-3	TRBJ2-6	NA	many
CASSQEGAGANVLTF	TGCGCCAGCAGCCAAGAGGGGGCTGGGGCCAACGTCCTGACTTTC	TRBV4-3	TRBJ2-6	NA	many
CSAIRTDHSPLHF	TGCAGTGCTATAAGGACTGATCATTCACCCCTCCACTTT	TRBV20-1	TRBJ1-6	NA	many
CASSQEMSDTQYF	TGCGCCAGCAGCCAAGAGATGTCAGATACGCAGTATTTT	TRBV4-3	TRBJ2-3	NA	few
CASSIGQGPYNEQFF	TGTGCCAGTAGTATTGGCCAGGGTCCCTACAATGAGCAGTTCTTC	TRBV19	TRBJ2-1	NA	NA
CASSLEVVPNQPQHF	TGTGCCAGCAGCTTAGAGGTGGTTCCTAATCAGCCCCAGCATTTT	TRBV7-8	TRBJ1-5	NA	many
CASSSGTSGGATETQYF	TGTGCCAGCAGTTCCGGGACTAGCGGGGGGGCCACGGAGACCCAGTACTTC	TRBV2	TRBJ2-5	TRBD2	many